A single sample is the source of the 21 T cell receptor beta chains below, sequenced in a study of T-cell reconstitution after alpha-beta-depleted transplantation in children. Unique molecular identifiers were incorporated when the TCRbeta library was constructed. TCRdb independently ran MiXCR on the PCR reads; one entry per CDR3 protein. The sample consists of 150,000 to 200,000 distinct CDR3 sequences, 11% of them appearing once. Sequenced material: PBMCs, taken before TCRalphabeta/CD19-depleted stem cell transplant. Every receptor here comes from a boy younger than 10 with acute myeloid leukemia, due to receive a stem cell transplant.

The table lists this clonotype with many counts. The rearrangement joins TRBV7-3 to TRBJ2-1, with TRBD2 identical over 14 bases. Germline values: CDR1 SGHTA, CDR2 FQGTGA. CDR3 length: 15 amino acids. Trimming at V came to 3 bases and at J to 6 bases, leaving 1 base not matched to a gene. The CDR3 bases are TGTGCCAGCAGCTTTGGGACTAGCGGGAGCAATGAGCAGTTCTTC. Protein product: CASSFGTSGSNEQFF.

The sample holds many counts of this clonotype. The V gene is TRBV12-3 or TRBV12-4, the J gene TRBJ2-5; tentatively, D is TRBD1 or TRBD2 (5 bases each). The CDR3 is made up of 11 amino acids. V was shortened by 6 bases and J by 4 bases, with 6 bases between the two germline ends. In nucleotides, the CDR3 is TGTGCCAGCAGGGGACGAGAGACCCAGTACTTC. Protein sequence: CASRGRETQYF.

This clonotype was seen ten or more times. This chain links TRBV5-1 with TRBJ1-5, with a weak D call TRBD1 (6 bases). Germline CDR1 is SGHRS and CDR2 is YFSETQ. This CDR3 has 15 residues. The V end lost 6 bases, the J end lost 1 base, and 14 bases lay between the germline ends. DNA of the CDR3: TGCGCCAGCAAAGAGGGGGGAGGAAGCAATCAGCCCCAGCATTTT. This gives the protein CASKEGGGSNQPQHF.

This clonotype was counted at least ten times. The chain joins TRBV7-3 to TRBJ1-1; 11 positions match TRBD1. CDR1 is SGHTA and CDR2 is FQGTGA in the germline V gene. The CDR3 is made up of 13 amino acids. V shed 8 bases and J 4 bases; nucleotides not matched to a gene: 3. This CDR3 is CASGGTGGTEAFF. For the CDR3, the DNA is TGTGCCAGCGGGGGGACAGGGGGCACTGAAGCTTTCTTT.

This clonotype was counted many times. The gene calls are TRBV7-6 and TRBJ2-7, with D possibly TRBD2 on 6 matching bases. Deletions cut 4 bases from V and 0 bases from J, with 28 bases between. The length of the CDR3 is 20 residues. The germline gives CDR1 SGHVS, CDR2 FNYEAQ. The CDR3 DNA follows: TGTGCCAGCAGCTCACACGGGTACCCGCGGGACCCAAAGGGCTCCTACGAGCAGTACTTC. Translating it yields CASSSHGYPRDPKGSYEQYF.

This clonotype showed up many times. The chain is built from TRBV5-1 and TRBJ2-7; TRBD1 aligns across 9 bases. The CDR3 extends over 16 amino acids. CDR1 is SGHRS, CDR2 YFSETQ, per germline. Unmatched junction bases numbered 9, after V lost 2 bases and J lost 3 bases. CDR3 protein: CASSLNRDRDRYEQYF. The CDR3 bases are TGCGCCAGCAGCTTAAATCGGGACAGGGATCGCTACGAGCAGTACTTC. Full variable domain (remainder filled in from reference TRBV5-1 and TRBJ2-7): KAGVTQTPRYLIKTRGQQVTLSCSPISGHRSVSWYQQTPGQGLQFLFEYFSETQRNKGNFPGRFSGRQFSNSRSEMNVSTLELGDSALYLCASSLNRDRDRYEQYFGPGTRLTVT.

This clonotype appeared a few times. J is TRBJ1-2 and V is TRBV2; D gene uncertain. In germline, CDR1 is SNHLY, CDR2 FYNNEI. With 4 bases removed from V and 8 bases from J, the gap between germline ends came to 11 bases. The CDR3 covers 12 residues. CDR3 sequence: CASSGTGRGYTF. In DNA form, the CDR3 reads TGTGCCAGCAGTGGGACCGGACGGGGCTACACCTTC.

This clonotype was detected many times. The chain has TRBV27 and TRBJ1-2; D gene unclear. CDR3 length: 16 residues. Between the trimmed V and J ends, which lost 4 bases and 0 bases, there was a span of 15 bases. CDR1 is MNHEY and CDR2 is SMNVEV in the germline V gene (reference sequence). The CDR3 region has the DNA TGTGCCAGCAGTTCTCTCATACGCGGAACTAACTATGGCTACACCTTC. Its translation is CASSSLIRGTNYGYTF.

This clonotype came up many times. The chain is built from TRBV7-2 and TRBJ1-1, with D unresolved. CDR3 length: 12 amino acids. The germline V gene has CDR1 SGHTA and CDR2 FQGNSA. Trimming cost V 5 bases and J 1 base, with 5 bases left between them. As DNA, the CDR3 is TGTGCCAGCAGCCCTAGGAACACTGAAGCTTTCTTT. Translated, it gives CASSPRNTEAFF.

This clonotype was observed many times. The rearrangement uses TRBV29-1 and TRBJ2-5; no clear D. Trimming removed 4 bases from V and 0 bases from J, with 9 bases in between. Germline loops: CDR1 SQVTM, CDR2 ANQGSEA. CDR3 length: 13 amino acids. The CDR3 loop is CSVVEKHQETQYF. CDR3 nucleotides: TGCAGCGTTGTTGAGAAGCACCAAGAGACCCAGTACTTC.

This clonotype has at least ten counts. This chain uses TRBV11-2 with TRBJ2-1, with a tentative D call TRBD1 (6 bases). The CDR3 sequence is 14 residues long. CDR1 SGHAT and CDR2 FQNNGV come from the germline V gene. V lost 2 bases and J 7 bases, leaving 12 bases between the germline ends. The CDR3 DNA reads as TGTGCCAGCAGCTTAAGCCAGGGGCGTAATGAGCAGTTCTTC. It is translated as CASSLSQGRNEQFF.

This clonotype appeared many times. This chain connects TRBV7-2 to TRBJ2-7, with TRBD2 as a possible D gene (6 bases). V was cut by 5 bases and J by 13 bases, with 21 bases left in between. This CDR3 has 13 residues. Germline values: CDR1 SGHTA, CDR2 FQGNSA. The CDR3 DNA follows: TGTGCCAGCAGCCCAGAGAGCGGGCGGCACCTCTACGTC. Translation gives CASSPESGRHLYV.

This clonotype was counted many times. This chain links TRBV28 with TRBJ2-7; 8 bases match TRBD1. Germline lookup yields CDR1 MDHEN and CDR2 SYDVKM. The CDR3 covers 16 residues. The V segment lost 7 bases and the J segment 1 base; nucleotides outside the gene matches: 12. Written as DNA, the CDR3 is TGTGCCAGCACCAAATTACGGACAGGGACTTCCTACGAGCAGTACTTC. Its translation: CASTKLRTGTSYEQYF.

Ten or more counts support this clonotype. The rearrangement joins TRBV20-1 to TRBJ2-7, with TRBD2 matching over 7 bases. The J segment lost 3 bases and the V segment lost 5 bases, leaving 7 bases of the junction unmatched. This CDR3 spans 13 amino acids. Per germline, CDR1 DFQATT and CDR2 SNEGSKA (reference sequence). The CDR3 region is CSALADADYEQYV. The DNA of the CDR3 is TGCAGTGCTCTAGCGGACGCGGACTACGAGCAGTACGTC.

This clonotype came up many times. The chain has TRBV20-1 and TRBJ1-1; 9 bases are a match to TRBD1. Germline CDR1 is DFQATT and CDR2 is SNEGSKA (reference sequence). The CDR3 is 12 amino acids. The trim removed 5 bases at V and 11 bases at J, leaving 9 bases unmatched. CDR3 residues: CSAFDRGFMAFF. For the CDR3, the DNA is TGCAGTGCTTTTGACAGGGGGTTTATGGCTTTCTTT.

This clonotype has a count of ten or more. This CDR3 reads CASSLGGGGQGQFEKLFF. The CDR3 DNA reads TGCGCCAGCAGCCTGGGAGGGGGAGGACAGGGGCAGTTTGAAAAACTGTTTTTT. The chain recombines TRBV4-1 with TRBJ1-4, with TRBD1 identical over 9 bases. The CDR3 runs to 18 residues. The V gene's germline CDR1 is MGHRA and CDR2 YSYEKL. V lost 4 bases, J lost 7 bases, and 16 bases stayed unmatched.

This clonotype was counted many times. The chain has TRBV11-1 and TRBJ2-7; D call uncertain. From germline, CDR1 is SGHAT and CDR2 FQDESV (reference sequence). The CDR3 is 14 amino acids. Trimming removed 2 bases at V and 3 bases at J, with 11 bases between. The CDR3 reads CASSLNGVIYEQYF. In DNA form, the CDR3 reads TGTGCCAGCAGCTTAAATGGGGTGATCTACGAGCAGTACTTC.

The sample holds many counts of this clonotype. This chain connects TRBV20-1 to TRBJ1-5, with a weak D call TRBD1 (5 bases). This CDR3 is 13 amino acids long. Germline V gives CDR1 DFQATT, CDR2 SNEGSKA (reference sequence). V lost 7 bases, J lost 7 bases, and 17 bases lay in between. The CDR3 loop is CSVVLGGDQPQHF. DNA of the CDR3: TGCAGTGTAGTTCTGGGGGGGGACCAGCCCCAGCATTTT.

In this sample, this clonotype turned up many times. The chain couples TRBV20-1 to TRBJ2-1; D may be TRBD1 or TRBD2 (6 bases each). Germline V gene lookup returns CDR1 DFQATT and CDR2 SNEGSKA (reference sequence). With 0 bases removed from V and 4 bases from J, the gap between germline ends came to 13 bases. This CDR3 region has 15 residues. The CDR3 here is CSARDHGGQYNEQFF. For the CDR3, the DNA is TGCAGTGCTAGAGATCACGGGGGCCAGTACAATGAGCAGTTCTTC.

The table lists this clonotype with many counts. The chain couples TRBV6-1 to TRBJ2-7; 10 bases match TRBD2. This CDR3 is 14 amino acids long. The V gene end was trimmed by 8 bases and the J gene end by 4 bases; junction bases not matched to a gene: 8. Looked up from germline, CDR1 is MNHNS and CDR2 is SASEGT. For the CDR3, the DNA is TGTGCCAGCGCATTAGCGGGAGGAGATTACGAGCAGTACTTC. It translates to CASALAGGDYEQYF.

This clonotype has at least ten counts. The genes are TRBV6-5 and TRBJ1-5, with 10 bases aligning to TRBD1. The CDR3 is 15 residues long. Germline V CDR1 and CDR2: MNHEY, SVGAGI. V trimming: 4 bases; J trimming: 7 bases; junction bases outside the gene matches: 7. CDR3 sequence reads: CASSSGQGEAQPQHF. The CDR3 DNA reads TGTGCCAGCAGTTCCGGACAGGGGGAGGCCCAGCCCCAGCATTTT.